This is a list of T cell receptor beta chains from one sample in a study of response to subunit inactivated influenza vaccine. TCRdb reprocessed the RT-PCR reads via MiXCR and lists one record per CDR3 protein. Of more than 700,000 distinct CDR3 sequences in the sample, about 20% were seen once. Sequencing was performed on PBMCs from blood, taken 4 to 6 days after vaccination. These TCRs come from a man aged 50-59 years who received an inactivated influenza vaccine. CDR3s include the opening cysteine and the closing phenylalanine or tryptophan. Each record gives: V gene, clone size, D gene, J gene, CDR3 DNA, CDR3 protein. The D gene is left open where the match is weak. Clone size is shown for a subset of rows, as once, few, many or a class of expanded clone.

TRBV12-3/TRBV12-4,once,NA,TRBJ2-2,TGTGCCAGCAGTTGGGACCGATACACCGGGGAGCTGTTTTTT,CASSWDRYTGELFF
TRBV7-2,NA,TRBD2,TRBJ2-7,TGTGCCAGCAGCTCCCCCGGCGGGAGGAGGGAGCAGTACTTC,CASSSPGGRREQYF
TRBV7-3,NA,NA,TRBJ2-3,TGTGCCAGCAGCTTAGAACTCTCCGGCGGAACAGATACGCAGTATTTT,CASSLELSGGTDTQYF
TRBV29-1,many,TRBD1,TRBJ2-3,TGCAGCGCTGGACAGGGTGCAACAGATACGCAGTATTTT,CSAGQGATDTQYF
TRBV7-9,NA,TRBD2,TRBJ2-1,TGTGCCAGCAGCTACGGACTAGCGGGTACCTACAATGAGCAGTTCTTC,CASSYGLAGTYNEQFF
TRBV29-1,NA,TRBD2,TRBJ2-6,TGCAGCGTTGATGGAAGGAGCGGGAACTCTGGGGCCAACGTCCTGACTTTC,CSVDGRSGNSGANVLTF
TRBV10-3,many,TRBD1,TRBJ1-1,TGTGCCATCAGGGCCACAGGGGGCACTGAAGCTTTCTTT,CAIRATGGTEAFF
TRBV5-1,many,NA,TRBJ2-7,TGCGCCAGCAGCTTGGACATACTCTACGAGCAGTACTTC,CASSLDILYEQYF
TRBV6-2/TRBV6-3,NA,TRBD2,TRBJ2-1,TGTGCCAGCAGTTACTCGACCAGCGGGAGGGCCTCTGACTACAATGAGCAGTTCTTC,CASSYSTSGRASDYNEQFF
TRBV20-1,few,TRBD2,TRBJ2-1,TGCAGTGCGGTGGCGGTAGCGGGGGGCATTGACAATGAGCAGTTCTTC,CSAVAVAGGIDNEQFF
TRBV28,few,NA,TRBJ2-5,TGTGCCAGCTCTTTTTTAGGGGGTTTGGGGGAGACCCAGTACTTC,CASSFLGGLGETQYF
TRBV27,once,TRBD2,TRBJ2-2,TGTGCCAGCGGAAGACTAGCGGAGGGAAACACCGGGGAGCTGTTTTTT,CASGRLAEGNTGELFF
TRBV20-1,few,NA,TRBJ2-2,TGCAGTGCTAGAGGCGGACGGGGCGGGACCAACACCGGGGAGCTGTTTTTT,CSARGGRGGTNTGELFF
TRBV12-3/TRBV12-4,NA,NA,TRBJ1-4,TGTGCCAGCAGTACACTTAGTTCTGCAACTAATGAAAAACTGTTTTTT,CASSTLSSATNEKLFF
TRBV12-3/TRBV12-4,NA,NA,TRBJ2-5,TGTGCCAGCAGCGAGCCGGGAGAGACCCAGTACTTC,CASSEPGETQYF
TRBV11-2,NA,NA,TRBJ1-4,TGTGCCAGCAGCTCACTTAATGAAAAACTGTTTTTT,CASSSLNEKLFF
TRBV6-1,NA,TRBD1,TRBJ2-7,TGTGCCAGCAGGAAACGACAGGGTGACTCCTACGAGCAGTACTTC,CASRKRQGDSYEQYF
TRBV12-3/TRBV12-4,NA,TRBD2,TRBJ2-1,TGTGCCAGCAGTTGGATAGGTAGTAGCGGGAGCGTTTTGGTTAATGAGCAGTTCTTC,CASSWIGSSGSVLVNEQFF
TRBV7-2,NA,NA,TRBJ1-1,TGTGCCAGCAGCCAAGGGGCCCTTGAAGCTTTCTTT,CASSQGALEAFF
TRBV28,few,TRBD2,TRBJ2-1,TGTGCCAGCAGCCTTATTACAGCGGGATTCGCGTTCTTC,CASSLITAGFAFF
TRBV10-3,NA,NA,TRBJ2-7,TGTGCCACTTTCGGGAGCAGCTCCTTCTCCTACGAGCAGTACTTC,CATFGSSSFSYEQYF
TRBV12-3/TRBV12-4,few,NA,TRBJ1-3,TGTGCCAGCAGTCCGCCGGGGGCAGGGCGCTCTGGAAACACCATATATTTT,CASSPPGAGRSGNTIYF
TRBV19,NA,NA,TRBJ1-2,TGTGCCAGTAGTATAGTTGACGGGGTAACTCCTTATGGCTACACCTTC,CASSIVDGVTPYGYTF
TRBV20-1,NA,NA,TRBJ2-5,TGCAGTGCTAGAGAGGGTGGATCCGGGGCGGTACAGACCCAGTACTTC,CSAREGGSGAVQTQYF
TRBV29-1,few,TRBD2,TRBJ2-1,TGCAGCGTTGACGGACGAATAGGGACTAGCGGGAGGAACAATGAGCAGTTCTTC,CSVDGRIGTSGRNNEQFF
TRBV5-1,few,NA,TRBJ1-3,TGCGCCAGCAGCTTGGGGACGCCGGGAAACACCATATATTTT,CASSLGTPGNTIYF
TRBV20-1,few,NA,TRBJ1-1,TGCAGTGCTAGAAGCCCAGCGGGCGGGGGGGGGAACACTGAAGCTTTCTTT,CSARSPAGGGGNTEAFF
TRBV12-3/TRBV12-4,NA,NA,TRBJ2-4,TGTGCCAGCAGTTCTACCGGGGTGAACATTCAGTACTTC,CASSSTGVNIQYF
TRBV20-1,NA,NA,TRBJ2-7,TGCAGTGCTAAGGCGGACCTACGAATAAACTACGAGCAGTACTTC,CSAKADLRINYEQYF
TRBV4-3,NA,TRBD2,TRBJ2-5,TGCGCCAGCAGCCACAGACTAGCGGGGGGTAATCAAGAGACCCAGTACTTC,CASSHRLAGGNQETQYF
TRBV10-1,NA,TRBD1,TRBJ2-3,TGCGCCAGCAGTGAGTTTACAGGGGGCTGGGAAGATACGCAGTATTTT,CASSEFTGGWEDTQYF
TRBV7-6,NA,TRBD1,TRBJ2-3,TGTGCCAGCAGCTTAAAACGGGACAGCCTAGATACGCAGTATTTT,CASSLKRDSLDTQYF
TRBV20-1,many,TRBD2,TRBJ2-1,TGCAGTGCGGCAGCTAGCGGGACCTACAATGAGCAGTTCTTC,CSAAASGTYNEQFF
TRBV3-1,few,TRBD2,TRBJ2-3,TGTGCCAGCAGCAGATTAGCGGGGGGGCCTGGAGATACGCAGTATTTT,CASSRLAGGPGDTQYF
TRBV4-2,NA,NA,TRBJ2-5,TGTGCCAGCAGTCAGGGAAACCAAGAGACCCAGTACTTC,CASSQGNQETQYF
TRBV7-2,NA,NA,TRBJ2-1,TGCGCAGCGGCCCTGGGGAATGAGCAGTTCTTC,CAAALGNEQFF
TRBV5-1,NA,NA,TRBJ2-5,TGCGCCAGCAGTTCCGGCAGGGTGCAAGAGACCCAGTACTTC,CASSSGRVQETQYF
TRBV24-1,NA,NA,TRBJ2-2,TGTGCCATCGGACAGTCGAACACCGGGGAGCTGTTTTTT,CAIGQSNTGELFF
TRBV30,NA,TRBD1,TRBJ2-6,TGTTCCTCCGGGACAGGGGAATCTGGGGCCAACGTCCTGACTTTC,CSSGTGESGANVLTF
TRBV12-3/TRBV12-4,few,NA,TRBJ1-5,TGTGCCAGCAGCTCCACGGTGACGAATCAGCCCCAGCATTTT,CASSSTVTNQPQHF
TRBV11-2,NA,TRBD1,TRBJ2-7,TGTGCCAGCAGCTTAGTCGGTGGACAGGGCTACGAGCAGTACTTC,CASSLVGGQGYEQYF